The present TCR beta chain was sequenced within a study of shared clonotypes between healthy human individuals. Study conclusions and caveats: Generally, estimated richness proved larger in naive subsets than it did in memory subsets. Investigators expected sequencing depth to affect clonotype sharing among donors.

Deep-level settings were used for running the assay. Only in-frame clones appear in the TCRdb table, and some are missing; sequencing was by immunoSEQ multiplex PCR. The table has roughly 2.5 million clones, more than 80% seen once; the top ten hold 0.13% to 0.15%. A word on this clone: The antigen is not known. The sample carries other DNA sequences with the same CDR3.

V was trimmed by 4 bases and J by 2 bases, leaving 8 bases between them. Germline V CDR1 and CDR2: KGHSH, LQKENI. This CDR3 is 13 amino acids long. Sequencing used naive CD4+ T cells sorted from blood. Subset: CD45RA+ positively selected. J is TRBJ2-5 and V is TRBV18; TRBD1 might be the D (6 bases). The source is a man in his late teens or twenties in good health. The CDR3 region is CASSRGQQETQYF. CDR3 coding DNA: TGTGCCAGCTCACGAGGACAGCAAGAGACCCAGTACTTC. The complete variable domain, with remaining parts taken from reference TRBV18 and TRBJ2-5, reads NAGVMQNPRHLVRRRGQEARLRCSPMKGHSHVYWYRQLPEEGLKFMVYLQKENIIDESGMPKERFSAEFPKEGPSILRIQQVVRGDSAAYFCASSRGQQETQYFGPGTRLLVL.